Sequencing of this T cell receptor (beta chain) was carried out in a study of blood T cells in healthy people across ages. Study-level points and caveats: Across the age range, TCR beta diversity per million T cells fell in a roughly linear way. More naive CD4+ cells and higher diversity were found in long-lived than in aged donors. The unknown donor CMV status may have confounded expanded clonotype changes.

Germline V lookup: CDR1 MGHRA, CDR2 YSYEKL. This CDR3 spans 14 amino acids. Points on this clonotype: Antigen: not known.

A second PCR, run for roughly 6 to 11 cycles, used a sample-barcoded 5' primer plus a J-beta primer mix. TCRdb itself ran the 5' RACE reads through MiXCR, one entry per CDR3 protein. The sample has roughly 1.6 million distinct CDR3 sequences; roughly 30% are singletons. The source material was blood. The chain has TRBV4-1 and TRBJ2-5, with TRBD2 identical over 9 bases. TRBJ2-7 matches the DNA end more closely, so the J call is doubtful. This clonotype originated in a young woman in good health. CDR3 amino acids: CASRNSGSYGEQYF. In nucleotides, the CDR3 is TGCGCCAGCAGAAATAGCGGGAGCTACGGCGAGCAGTACTTC.